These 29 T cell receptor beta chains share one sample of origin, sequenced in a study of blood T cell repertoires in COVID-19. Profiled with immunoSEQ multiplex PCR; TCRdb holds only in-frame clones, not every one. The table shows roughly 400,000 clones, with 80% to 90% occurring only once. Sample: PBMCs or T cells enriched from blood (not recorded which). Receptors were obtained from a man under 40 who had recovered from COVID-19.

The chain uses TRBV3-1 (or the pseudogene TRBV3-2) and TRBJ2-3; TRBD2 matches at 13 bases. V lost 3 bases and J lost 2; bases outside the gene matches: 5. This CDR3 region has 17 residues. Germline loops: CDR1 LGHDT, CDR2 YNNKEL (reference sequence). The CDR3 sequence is CASSQGGLAGTTDTQYF. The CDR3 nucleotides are TGTGCCAGCAGCCAGGGGGGACTAGCGGGAACCACAGATACGCAGTATTTT.

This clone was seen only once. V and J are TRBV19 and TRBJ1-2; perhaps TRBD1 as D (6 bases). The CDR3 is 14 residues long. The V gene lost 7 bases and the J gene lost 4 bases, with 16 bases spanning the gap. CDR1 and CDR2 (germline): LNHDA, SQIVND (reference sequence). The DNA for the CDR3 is TGTGCCAGTATAACCTCAGGGGCGGGCTATGGCTACACCTTC. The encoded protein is CASITSGAGYGYTF.

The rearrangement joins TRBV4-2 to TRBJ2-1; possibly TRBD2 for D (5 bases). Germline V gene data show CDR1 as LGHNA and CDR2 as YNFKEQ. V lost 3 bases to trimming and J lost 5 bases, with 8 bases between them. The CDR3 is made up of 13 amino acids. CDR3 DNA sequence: TGTGCCAGCAGCCAGCTAGCCGACAATGAGCAGTTCTTC. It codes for CASSQLADNEQFF.

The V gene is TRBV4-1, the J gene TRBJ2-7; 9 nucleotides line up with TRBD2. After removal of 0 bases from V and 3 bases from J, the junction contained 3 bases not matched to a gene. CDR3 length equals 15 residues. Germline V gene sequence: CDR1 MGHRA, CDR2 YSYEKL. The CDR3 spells CASSQETSGLYEQYF. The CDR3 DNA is TGCGCCAGCAGCCAAGAGACTAGCGGACTCTACGAGCAGTACTTC.

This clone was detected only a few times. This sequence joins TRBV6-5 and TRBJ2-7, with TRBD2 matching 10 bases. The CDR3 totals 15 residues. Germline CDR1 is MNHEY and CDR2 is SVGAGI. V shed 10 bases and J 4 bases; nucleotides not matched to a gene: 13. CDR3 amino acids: CATRRVTSGIYEQYF. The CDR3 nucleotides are TGTGCCACCCGGCGTGTAACTAGCGGGATTTACGAGCAGTACTTC.

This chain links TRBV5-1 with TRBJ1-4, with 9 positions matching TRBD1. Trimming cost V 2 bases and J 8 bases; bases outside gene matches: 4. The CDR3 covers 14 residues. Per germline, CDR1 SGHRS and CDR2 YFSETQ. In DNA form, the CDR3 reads TGCGCCAGCAGCTTAGGGACAGGGAGCGAAAAACTGTTTTTT. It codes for CASSLGTGSEKLFF.

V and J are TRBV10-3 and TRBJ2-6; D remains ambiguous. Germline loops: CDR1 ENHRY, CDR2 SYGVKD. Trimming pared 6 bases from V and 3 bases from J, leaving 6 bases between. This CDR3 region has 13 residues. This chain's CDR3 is CAISPGGANVLTF. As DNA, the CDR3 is TGTGCCATCAGCCCCGGTGGGGCCAACGTCCTGACTTTC.

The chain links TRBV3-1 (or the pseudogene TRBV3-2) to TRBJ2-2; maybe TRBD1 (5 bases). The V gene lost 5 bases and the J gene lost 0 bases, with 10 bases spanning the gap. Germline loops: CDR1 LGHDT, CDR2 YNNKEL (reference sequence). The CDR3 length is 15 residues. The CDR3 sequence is CASSRRGTNTGELFF. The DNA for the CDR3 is TGTGCCAGCAGCAGAAGGGGTACGAACACCGGGGAGCTGTTTTTT.

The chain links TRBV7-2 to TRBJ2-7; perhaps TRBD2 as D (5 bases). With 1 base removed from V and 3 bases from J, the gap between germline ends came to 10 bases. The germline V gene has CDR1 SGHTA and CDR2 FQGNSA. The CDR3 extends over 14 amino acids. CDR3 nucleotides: TGTGCCAGCAGCTTAGTACTAGAAAGCTACGAGCAGTACTTC. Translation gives CASSLVLESYEQYF.

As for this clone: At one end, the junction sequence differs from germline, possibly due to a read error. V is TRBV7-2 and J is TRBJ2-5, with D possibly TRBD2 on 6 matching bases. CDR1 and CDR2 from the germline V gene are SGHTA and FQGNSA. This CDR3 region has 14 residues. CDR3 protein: CASSLARQQETQYF. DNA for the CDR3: TGTGCCAGCAGCCTAGCGCGACAGCAAGAGACCCAGTACTTC.

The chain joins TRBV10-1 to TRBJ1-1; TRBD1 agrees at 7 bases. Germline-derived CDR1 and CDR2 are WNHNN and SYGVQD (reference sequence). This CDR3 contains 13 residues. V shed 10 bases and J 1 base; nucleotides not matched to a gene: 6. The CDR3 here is CATPGQPNTEAFF. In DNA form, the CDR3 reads TGCGCCACTCCGGGACAGCCGAACACTGAAGCTTTCTTT.

The CDR3 bases are TGTGCCAGCACGGGACAACCGAACACTGAAGCTTTCTTT. It yields the protein CASTGQPNTEAFF. The chain couples TRBV2 to TRBJ1-1; D is possibly TRBD1 (6 bases). The germline V and J ends were trimmed by 7 bases and 1 base, with 10 bases remaining between them. CDR1 is SNHLY, CDR2 FYNNEI, per germline. This CDR3 is built from 13 residues.

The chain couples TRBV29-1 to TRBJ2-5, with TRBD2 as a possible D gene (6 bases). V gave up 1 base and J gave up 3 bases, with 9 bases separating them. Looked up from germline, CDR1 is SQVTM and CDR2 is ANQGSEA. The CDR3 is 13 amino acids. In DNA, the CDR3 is TGCAGCGTTGAAGGTTTAGCGGAAGAGACCCAGTACTTC. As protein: CSVEGLAEETQYF.

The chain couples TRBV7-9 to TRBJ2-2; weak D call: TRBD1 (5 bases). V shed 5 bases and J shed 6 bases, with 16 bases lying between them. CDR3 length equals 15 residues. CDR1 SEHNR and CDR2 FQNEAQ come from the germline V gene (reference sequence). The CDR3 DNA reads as TGTGCCAGCAGCCGACAGTCCTTTGGTCCCGGGGAGCTGTTTTTT. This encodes CASSRQSFGPGELFF.

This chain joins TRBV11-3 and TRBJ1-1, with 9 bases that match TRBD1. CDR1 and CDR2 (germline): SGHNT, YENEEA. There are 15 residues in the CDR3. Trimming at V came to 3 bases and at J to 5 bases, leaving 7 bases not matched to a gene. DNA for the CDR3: TGTGCCAGCAGCTTCACAGGGGGCTTGAGGACTGAAGCTTTCTTT. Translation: CASSFTGGLRTEAFF. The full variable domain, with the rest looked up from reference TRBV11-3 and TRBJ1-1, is EAGVVQSPRYKIIEKKQPVAFWCNPISGHNTLYWYLQNLGQGPELLIRYENEEAVDDSQLPKDRFSAERLKGVDSTLKIQPAELGDSAVYLCASSFTGGLRTEAFFGQGTRLTVV.

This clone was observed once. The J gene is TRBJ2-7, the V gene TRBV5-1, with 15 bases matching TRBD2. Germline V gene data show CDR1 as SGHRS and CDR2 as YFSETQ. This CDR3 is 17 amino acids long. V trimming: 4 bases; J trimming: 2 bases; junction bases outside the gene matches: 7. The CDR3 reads CASSPGTSGRIAYEQYF. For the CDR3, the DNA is TGCGCCAGCAGCCCGGGGACTAGCGGGAGGATCGCCTACGAGCAGTACTTC.

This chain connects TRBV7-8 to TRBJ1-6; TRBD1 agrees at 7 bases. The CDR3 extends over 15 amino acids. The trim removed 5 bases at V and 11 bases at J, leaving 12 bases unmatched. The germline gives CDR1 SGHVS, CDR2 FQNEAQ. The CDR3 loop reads CASSRIGGSEAPLHF. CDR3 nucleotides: TGTGCCAGCAGCAGAATAGGGGGCAGCGAGGCACCCCTCCACTTT.

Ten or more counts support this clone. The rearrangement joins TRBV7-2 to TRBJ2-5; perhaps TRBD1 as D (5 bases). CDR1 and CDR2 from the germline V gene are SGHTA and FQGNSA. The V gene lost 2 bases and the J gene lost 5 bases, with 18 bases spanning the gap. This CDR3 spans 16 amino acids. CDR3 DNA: TGTGCCAGCAGCTTAAATCAAGGCAGGGCTACGGAGACCCAGTACTTC. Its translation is CASSLNQGRATETQYF.

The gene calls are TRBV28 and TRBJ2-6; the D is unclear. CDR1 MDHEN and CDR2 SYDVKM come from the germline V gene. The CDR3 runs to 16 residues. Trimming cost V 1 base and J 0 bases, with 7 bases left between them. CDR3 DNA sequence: TGTGCCAGCAGTTTATACAGAAGCTCTGGGGCCAACGTCCTGACTTTC. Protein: CASSLYRSSGANVLTF.

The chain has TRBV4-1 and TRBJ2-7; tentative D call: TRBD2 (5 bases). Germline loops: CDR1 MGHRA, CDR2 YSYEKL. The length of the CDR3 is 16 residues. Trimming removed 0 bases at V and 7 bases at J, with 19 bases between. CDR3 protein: CASSQEGTLGSGEQYF. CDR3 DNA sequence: TGCGCCAGCAGCCAAGAGGGAACATTAGGGTCGGGAGAGCAGTACTTC.

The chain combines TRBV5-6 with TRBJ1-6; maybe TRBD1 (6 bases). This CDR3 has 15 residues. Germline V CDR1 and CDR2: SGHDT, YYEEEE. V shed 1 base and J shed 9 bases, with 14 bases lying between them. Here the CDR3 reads CASSLYRDAFSPLHF. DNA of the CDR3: TGTGCCAGCAGCTTGTACAGGGACGCTTTTTCACCCCTCCACTTT.

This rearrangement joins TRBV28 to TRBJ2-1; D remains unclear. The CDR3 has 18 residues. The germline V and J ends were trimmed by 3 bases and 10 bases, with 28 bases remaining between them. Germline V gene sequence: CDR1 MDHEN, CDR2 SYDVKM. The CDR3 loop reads CASSLPTRMILVRSEQFF. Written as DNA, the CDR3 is TGTGCCAGCAGTTTGCCAACCCGAATGATATTAGTAAGGAGCGAGCAGTTCTTC.

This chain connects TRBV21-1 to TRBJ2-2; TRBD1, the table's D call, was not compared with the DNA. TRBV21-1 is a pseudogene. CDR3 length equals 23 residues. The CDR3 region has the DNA TGTGCCAGCAGCAAAGCGCTTTTATCTCTTTCCAAAAGTACAGGTTTGAACACCGGGGAGCTGTTTTTT. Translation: CASSKALLSLSKSTGLNTGELFF.

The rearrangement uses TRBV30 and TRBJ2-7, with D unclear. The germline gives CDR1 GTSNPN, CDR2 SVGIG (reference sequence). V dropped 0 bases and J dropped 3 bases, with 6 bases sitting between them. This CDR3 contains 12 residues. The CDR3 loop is CAWSVSDYEQYF. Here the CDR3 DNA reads TGTGCCTGGAGTGTGTCAGACTACGAGCAGTACTTC.

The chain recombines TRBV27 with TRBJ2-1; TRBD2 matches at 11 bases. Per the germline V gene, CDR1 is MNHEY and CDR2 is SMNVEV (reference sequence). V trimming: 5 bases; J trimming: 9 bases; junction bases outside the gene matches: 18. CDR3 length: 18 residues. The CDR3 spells CASSPHNSELAGVGEQFF. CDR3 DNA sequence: TGTGCCAGCAGTCCACACAACTCAGAACTAGCGGGAGTGGGTGAGCAGTTCTTC.

The CDR3 is CASSPPGTSKNIQYF. In DNA form, the CDR3 reads TGCGCCAGCAGCCCTCCCGGGACTAGTAAAAACATTCAGTACTTC. The chain recombines TRBV5-1 with TRBJ2-4; 8 bases are shared with TRBD2. V gave up 4 bases and J gave up 4 bases; unmatched junction bases: 7. The V gene's germline CDR1 is SGHRS and CDR2 YFSETQ. This CDR3 is built from 15 residues.

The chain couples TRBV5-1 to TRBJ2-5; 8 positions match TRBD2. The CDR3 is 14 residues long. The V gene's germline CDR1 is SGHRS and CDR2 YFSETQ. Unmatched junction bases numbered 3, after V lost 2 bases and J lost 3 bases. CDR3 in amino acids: CASSFLAGEETQYF. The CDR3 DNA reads TGCGCCAGCAGCTTTCTAGCGGGTGAAGAGACCCAGTACTTC.

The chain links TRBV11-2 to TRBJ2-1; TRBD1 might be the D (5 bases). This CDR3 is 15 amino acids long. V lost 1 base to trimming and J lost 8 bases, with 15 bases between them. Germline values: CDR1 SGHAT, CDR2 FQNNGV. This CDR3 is CASSLVGAGSDEQFF. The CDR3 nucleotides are TGTGCCAGCAGCTTAGTAGGTGCAGGGTCTGATGAGCAGTTCTTC.

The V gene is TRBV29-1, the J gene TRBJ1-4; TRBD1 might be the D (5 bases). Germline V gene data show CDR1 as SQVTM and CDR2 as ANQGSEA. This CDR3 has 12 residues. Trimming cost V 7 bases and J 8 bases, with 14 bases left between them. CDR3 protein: CSGRRGGEKLFF. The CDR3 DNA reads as TGCAGCGGTAGGAGGGGTGGGGAAAAACTGTTTTTT.